This T cell receptor beta chain is from a study of molecular identifiers for immune sequencing clone quantification. The wider study: Replicates partitioned RNA from about 20,000 or 100,000 naive CD8 cells into five parts, sequencing four.

A remark on this clonotype: As yet, its antigen is unknown. A clone one base away is much larger, so this may be a read error.

Previously reported methods and listed TCR primers produced the bulk TCR libraries. Using its own MiXCR run on the PCR reads, TCRdb lists one record per CDR3 protein. The repertoire includes a few hundred thousand distinct CDR3 sequences, 24% of them detected once, and about 0.71% sits in the top ten. Unmatched junction bases numbered 5, after V lost 0 bases and J lost 5 bases. The CDR3 is made up of 15 amino acids. Per germline, CDR1 MNHEY and CDR2 SVGAGI. Notes on the study in general: Under 1% of molecules in naive cells, but over 99% of effector molecules, belonged to clones above 20 RNA copies.

The sample consisted of naive CD8+ T cells from blood, with Jurkat cell RNA spiked in. Subset described: FACS-sorted CD8+CD4-CCR7+CD45RA+ naive T cells. The chain is built from TRBV6-5 and TRBJ2-3; TRBD2 aligns across 7 bases. The source of this sequence is a human donor in good health. Some libraries in this study had Jurkat cell RNA spiked in. CDR3 amino acids: CASSYSTSKEDTQYF. The CDR3 DNA is TGTGCCAGCAGTTACTCGACTAGCAAGGAAGATACGCAGTATTTT.